This TCR beta chain comes out of a study of T cells in Graves' hyperthyroidism and ophthalmopathy. TCR beta CDR3 regions were amplified from RNA. The study used the HTBI primer set for a first-round RT-PCR of the TCR CDR3. One entry per CDR3 protein results from TCRdb running MiXCR on the multiplex PCR reads. The sample comprises 95,000 to 100,000 distinct CDR3 sequences, roughly 56% of which are singletons, and roughly 27% rests with the top ten. Over 18 months, lack of ophthalmopathy progression marked Graves' hyperthyroidism as stable. CDR3 length: 12 residues. Trimming removed 4 bases at V and 5 bases at J, with 11 bases between. Germline V gene sequence: CDR1 SQVTM, CDR2 ANQGSEA. By sample fraction, this clonotype is medium-sized (0.01 to 0.1%).

This chain uses TRBV29-1 with TRBJ2-5, with D tentatively TRBD1 (5 bases). The receptor's source is a woman in her thirties or forties with Graves' hyperthyroidism. Sequencing used blood. The CDR3 sequence: CSVGQGFETQYF. The CDR3 DNA reads TGCAGCGTTGGCCAGGGATTTGAGACCCAGTACTTC.